The 8 T cell receptor beta chains presented below share a single source sample, sequenced in a study of beta chain features in type 1 diabetes. All of the isolated RNA was reverse transcribed, so expressed TCRB transcripts were sequenced. Here immunoSEQ multiplex PCR was the method, and the copy in TCRdb shows in-frame clones only, minus some. Among 300,000 to 450,000 clones listed, over 8.5% were seen once. The study's findings and limits: TCRB CDR3s from Type 1 diabetes patients were moderately but significantly shorter in all four CD4+ subsets.

No cognate antigen is known for these TCRs. The sample consisted of central memory CD4+ T cells from blood. These receptors all stem from a man aged 25-45 years with type 1 diabetes.

This clone was detected many times. The gene calls are TRBV7-9 and TRBJ1-1; 9 bases map to TRBD1. The germline V gene has CDR1 SEHNR and CDR2 FQNEAQ (reference sequence). The trim removed 5 bases at V and 3 bases at J, leaving 7 bases unmatched. The CDR3 runs 15 residues. The CDR3 bases are TGTGCCAGCAGCCCGGGACAGGGAATAGACACTGAAGCTTTCTTT. It is translated as CASSPGQGIDTEAFF.

This chain links TRBV18 with TRBJ2-2; 7 positions match TRBD1. V lost 0 bases and J lost 9; bases outside the gene matches: 7. The CDR3 contains 15 residues. Germline CDR1 and CDR2: KGHSH and LQKENI. The CDR3 DNA reads TGTGCCAGCTCACCACCCGGGACAGTCAGCAGGGAGCTGTTTTTT. Translation: CASSPPGTVSRELFF.

The chain couples TRBV5-1 to TRBJ2-2; D is uncertain. V dropped 0 bases and J dropped 6 bases, with 18 bases sitting between them. The germline gives CDR1 SGHRS, CDR2 YFSETQ. The CDR3 is made up of 17 amino acids. CDR3 protein: CASSLEAVPLQAGELFF. The CDR3 nucleotides are TGCGCCAGCAGCTTGGAGGCGGTCCCCCTTCAGGCCGGGGAGCTGTTTTTT.

This clone was seen only a few times. The chain carries TRBV19 and TRBJ2-1; a possible D gene is TRBD1 (5 bases). The germline V gene has CDR1 LNHDA and CDR2 SQIVND (reference sequence). The CDR3 is made up of 12 amino acids. Trimming left V 3 bases short and J 14 bases short, with 14 bases between. CDR3 in DNA: TGTGCCAGTAGTATCCCCCTGGGCAGGGAGTTCTTC. Translating gives CASSIPLGREFF.

This clone came up many times. The chain recombines TRBV4-3 with TRBJ2-5; 9 positions agree with TRBD1. Germline CDR1 and CDR2: LGHNA and YSLEER. Trimming cost V 0 bases and J 5 bases; bases outside gene matches: 16. This CDR3 has 19 amino acids. CDR3 nucleotides: TGCGCCAGCAGCCAAGATGTGGGACAGGGTGGATTGCGAGGGGAGACCCAGTACTTC. It codes for CASSQDVGQGGLRGETQYF.

This clone was seen repeatedly, ten times or more. The chain is built from TRBV4-2 and TRBJ1-4; perhaps TRBD1 as D (6 bases). The germline gives CDR1 LGHNA, CDR2 YNFKEQ. This CDR3 region has 14 residues. The V end lost 4 bases, the J end lost 5 bases, and 11 bases lay between the germline ends. CDR3 protein: CASSLGQTNEKLFF. The CDR3 DNA follows: TGTGCCAGCAGCCTAGGACAGACAAATGAAAAACTGTTTTTT.

A few counts support this clone. J is TRBJ1-4 and V is TRBV5-1; D gene ambiguous. Germline V gives CDR1 SGHRS, CDR2 YFSETQ. Trimming cost V 0 bases and J 8 bases, with 20 bases left between them. CDR3 size: 17 residues. CDR3 DNA sequence: TGCGCCAGCAGCTTGGTAGGGCAGCAGATGGGAAGGGAAAAACTGTTTTTT. It codes for CASSLVGQQMGREKLFF.

This clone has more than one count but fewer than ten. The V and J genes are TRBV19 and TRBJ2-1; D is perhaps TRBD2 (5 bases). CDR3 length equals 15 residues. Trimming removed 4 bases from V and 2 bases from J, with 12 bases in between. The germline V gene encodes CDR1 LNHDA and CDR2 SQIVND (reference sequence). CDR3 nucleotides: TGTGCCAGTAGTACCGACTATCTTACCTACAATGAGCAGTTCTTC. Translation: CASSTDYLTYNEQFF.